The T cell receptor beta chain under discussion was sequenced for a study of blood T cell repertoires in COVID-19. Looking at the study overall: There were acute and convalescent COVID-19 samples, and they came from the United States, Italy and Spain. T cells, B-cell-depleted T cells, or PBMCs provided the cDNA or gDNA that served as material.

Authors' analysis steps: Reference gene primer amplification yielded estimated nucleated cell counts. Assay: immunoSEQ multiplex PCR; the TCRdb copy retains only in-frame clones and omits some. The D gene and trimming were derived from the DNA, and the V and J assignments and clone size from that table. This sample yields about 170,000 clones, of which approximately 86% are seen a single time; 7.5% to 10% belongs to the top ten. The sequencing sample was made of peripheral blood. The TCR was taken from an elderly woman with COVID-19, enrolled during active disease.

CDR3 sequence (DNA): TGCGCCAGCAGCACCGCGGGGGCGGGGGGCACCGATGAGCAGTTCTTC. Protein: CASSTAGAGGTDEQFF. The gene calls are TRBV5-1 and TRBJ2-1; TRBD2 aligns across 8 bases. Germline-derived CDR1 and CDR2 are SGHRS and YFSETQ. J gave up 8 bases and V 4 bases, and 14 bases lay outside the gene matches. This CDR3 comprises 16 residues.